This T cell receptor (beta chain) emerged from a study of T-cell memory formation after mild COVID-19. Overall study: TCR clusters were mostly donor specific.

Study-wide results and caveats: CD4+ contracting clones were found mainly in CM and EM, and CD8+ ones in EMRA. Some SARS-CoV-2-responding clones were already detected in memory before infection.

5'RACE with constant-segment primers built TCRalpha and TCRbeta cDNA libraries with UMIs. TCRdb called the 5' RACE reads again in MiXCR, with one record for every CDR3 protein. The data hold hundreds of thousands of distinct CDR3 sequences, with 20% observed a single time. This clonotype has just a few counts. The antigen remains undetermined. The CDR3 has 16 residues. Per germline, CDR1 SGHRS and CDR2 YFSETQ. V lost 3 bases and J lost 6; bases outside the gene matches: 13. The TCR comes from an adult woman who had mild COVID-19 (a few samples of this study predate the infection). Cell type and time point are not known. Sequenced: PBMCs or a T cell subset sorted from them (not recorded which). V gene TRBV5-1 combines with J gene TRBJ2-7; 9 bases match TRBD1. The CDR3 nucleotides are TGCGCCAGCAGCTCTGGAGCCAAACAGGGGGCGAGCGAGCAGTACTTC. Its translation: CASSSGAKQGASEQYF.